This T cell receptor beta chain was captured by sequencing in a study of T cells in Graves' hyperthyroidism and ophthalmopathy. This clonotype was detected a few times. The source material, RNA transcripts, was used to amplify TCR beta CDR3 regions. The TCR CDR3 first-round RT-PCR relied on the HTBI primer set. TCRdb reprocessed the multiplex PCR reads with MiXCR, giving one entry per CDR3 protein. The sample carries hundreds of thousands of distinct CDR3 sequences, over 15% recorded once. Germline V gives CDR1 MNHNS, CDR2 SASEGT. Trimming removed 6 bases from V and 6 bases from J; junction bases left unmatched: 5. CDR3 length: 14 amino acids.

The chain employs TRBV6-1 and TRBJ2-7; 13 positions match TRBD2. Sequenced material: blood. The sequence came from a woman between 18 and 29 years old with Graves' hyperthyroidism. The CDR3 nucleotides are TGTGCCAGCAGGAAGACTAGCGGGGGGCCCGAGCAGTACTTC. This sequence encodes CASRKTSGGPEQYF.